This T cell receptor (beta chain) was captured by sequencing in a study of memory CD4+ T cells and cytomegalovirus serostatus. The CDR3 is 15 amino acids. CDR1 is ENHRY and CDR2 is SYGVKD in the germline V gene. The germline V and J ends were trimmed by 0 bases and 5 bases, with 13 bases remaining between them. Single viable CD3+CD4+CD8-CD45RO+ cells were sorted as the memory CD4+ T cells. The table came from immunoSEQ multiplex PCR; TCRdb's copy has only in-frame clones and leaves some out. The sample has tens of thousands of clones; roughly 80% are singletons. V and J are TRBV10-3 and TRBJ2-5; D ambiguous. The source of this sequence is an adult in good health and CMV-seronegative. Sequencing was done on a sample of memory CD4+ T cells from blood. In DNA, the CDR3 is TGTGCCATCAGTGAGTCGGCGGTTAGATGGGAGACCCAGTACTTC. Translating it yields CAISESAVRWETQYF.